This TCR beta chain was sequenced during a study of cytomegalovirus exposure and HLA in healthy donors. General study points: Rare TCR sequences predominated, though certain public TCRs were found in many donors.

As regards this clone: The target antigen is unknown.

Healthy donors of bone marrow made up the group. A multiplex PCR was run with 60 Vbeta primers and 13 Jbeta primers. As handled by the study authors: In a later analysis, some 80 million unique TCR beta chains included roughly 11 million shared by two or more donors. Method: immunoSEQ multiplex PCR; TCRdb's copy keeps in-frame clones and lacks some. V and J calls and clone size are as listed in that table; D and trimming were resolved from the DNA. The sample holds more than 60,000 clones, 70% to 85% seen once. The germline V gene has CDR1 LNHNV and CDR2 YYDKDF (reference sequence). The CDR3 contains 15 residues. V was cut by 0 bases and J by 4 bases, with 12 bases left in between.

Sequencing was done on a sample of PBMCs. This sequence was found in a man aged 35 to 55 in good health and CMV-seropositive. The chain recombines TRBV15 with TRBJ1-1, with D unclear. The CDR3 region has the DNA TGTGCCACCAGCAGAGAGACGGGGAGCGGCACTGAAGCTTTCTTT. Its protein product is CATSRETGSGTEAFF.